This T cell receptor beta chain stems from a study of blood T cell repertoires in COVID-19 (dated by TCRdb to the early 2020s). Study-wide context: Samples covering the acute and convalescent phases of COVID-19 were provided by collaborators in the United States, Italy and Spain. The material from the prospective study consisted of cDNA or gDNA derived from T cells, B-cell-depleted T cells, or PBMCs. The dataset comprised deeply sampled blood TCRbeta repertoires from subjects exposed to, actively infected with, or recovered from COVID-19. The repertoires were released in a freely available public database intended as a resource for research on the immune response to SARS-CoV-2. Samples came from the ongoing ImmuneRACE study (first 160 participants) plus 1,254 subjects from 6 global collaborators. Nearly every sample came with metadata listing a de-identified subject ID, COVID-19 status, age in years and sex. HLA class I and class II types, where available, came from metadata supplied by the sample provider rather than from assay-based typing. The research as a whole found: Clinical and demographic metadata were provided uncurated, with the amount varying by source and participant.

CDR1 and CDR2 are read off the germline V gene as SGDLS and YYNGEE. Trimming accounts for 0 bases at V and 4 bases at J, while the number of junction bases matched to no gene is 2. Inclusive of the bounding cysteine and phenylalanine, the CDR3 is 14 residues long. This entry keeps only the CDR3 DNA: 42 bases, framed from base 1. Concerning this clone itself: There is no known antigen for this receptor. Base qualities are not recorded, but no much larger clone differs from it by a single base.

TCRbeta CDR3 regions were amplified from genomic DNA using the immunoSEQ Assay, a bias-controlled multiplex PCR. As for the original processing: Within the assay, amplification of reference gene primers was used to estimate how many nucleated cells each sample contained. Sequence reads were collapsed and filtered to measure the absolute abundance of every unique TCRbeta CDR3 rearrangement. For each sample, productive Simpson clonality was calculated as the square root of Simpson's diversity index across productive rearrangements. This immuneACCESS table, as held by TCRdb, lists in-frame sequences with V and J called but not all clones. Of the missing ones, under half trace to an unresolved V gene in checked studies; the others have no known cause. V and J calls and clone size follow that table, whereas D and trimming were derived from the DNA. For this sample the table gives roughly 41,000 clones, of which around 87% were detected only once. The ten largest clones take up about 16% of the sample.

The collaborating institutions used their own protocols to collect whole blood in K2EDTA tubes. For TCRbeta analysis, collaborators shipped samples as frozen whole blood, isolated PBMCs, or DNA extracted from either of those sample types. The sequence joins TRBV9 to TRBJ2-5, with 8 bases aligning to TRBD1. The sequencing sample was made of peripheral blood. This clonotype originated in a human donor in a cohort sampled during active COVID-19. The CDR3 reads CASSVEQGGETQYF. The DNA sequence follows: TGTGCCAGCAGCGTAGAACAGGGGGGAGAGACCCAGTACTTC.